These 24 T cell receptor beta chains originate from one sample sequenced in a study of T cell responses to AZD1222 COVID-19 vaccine. Sequencing used immunoSEQ multiplex PCR; TCRdb keeps in-frame clones, though not all of them. This table has roughly 120,000 clones, 70% to 90% appearing once. The source was peripheral blood, collected on day 0 of AZD1222 vaccination. The receptors were gathered from an adult in good health.

The chain employs TRBV5-4 and TRBJ1-1; 8 positions match TRBD1. Per germline, CDR1 SGHNT and CDR2 YYREEE (reference sequence). This CDR3 is built from 14 residues. V dropped 1 base and J dropped 3; count of bases not matched to a gene: 2. CDR3 sequence (DNA): TGTGCCAGCAGCTTGAAGACAGGGGACACTGAAGCTTTCTTT. Its translation is CASSLKTGDTEAFF.

V and J are TRBV5-1 and TRBJ2-3; D uncertain. Trimming removed 1 base from V and 3 bases from J, with 9 bases in between. Germline V gives CDR1 SGHRS, CDR2 YFSETQ. The CDR3 consists of 14 residues. The CDR3 coding sequence is TGCGCCAGCAGCTTGCAACCCGGAACAGATACGCAGTATTTT. It is translated as CASSLQPGTDTQYF.

In DNA form, the CDR3 reads TGTGCCAGCAGTTACTTTAACCCTCGGATATACGAGCAGTACTTC. Protein: CASSYFNPRIYEQYF. The chain combines TRBV6-2 or TRBV6-3 with TRBJ2-7; the D is unclear. CDR3 size: 15 residues. V lost 1 base, J lost 4 bases, and 14 bases lay in between. Looked up from germline, CDR1 is MNHEY and CDR2 is SVGEGT.

The chain joins TRBV19 to TRBJ1-1; D might be TRBD1 (5 bases). Germline V gene lookup returns CDR1 LNHDA and CDR2 SQIVND (reference sequence). The CDR3 consists of 14 residues. V was clipped by 6 bases and J by 2 bases, with 13 bases between them. CDR3 sequence (DNA): TGTGCCAGTAGCATTTGGGACCGAAACACTGAAGCTTTCTTT. This sequence encodes CASSIWDRNTEAFF.

This clone has just a few counts. Germline is not matched at one junction end, which may reflect a read error. This rearrangement joins TRBV6-5 to TRBJ1-5; the D is unclear. The CDR3 contains 13 residues. Germline V gene data show CDR1 as MNHEY and CDR2 as SVGAGI. This CDR3 is CASSYLNGPVLIF. The CDR3 DNA sequence: TGTGCCAGCAGTTACCTGAATGGTCCAGTTTTGATTTTT.

CDR3 sequence: CASSFGTGGTDTQYF. Written as DNA, the CDR3 is TGTGCCAGCAGCTTCGGGACAGGGGGCACAGATACGCAGTATTTT. This chain connects TRBV11-1 to TRBJ2-3; 10 bases match TRBD1. The junction had 1 base not matched to a gene; V was cut back by 3 bases and J by 1 base. The germline gives CDR1 SGHAT, CDR2 FQDESV (reference sequence). This CDR3 spans 15 amino acids.

The chain links TRBV18 to TRBJ2-1; TRBD1 agrees at 9 bases. Germline V gene lookup returns CDR1 KGHSH and CDR2 LQKENI. The CDR3 covers 16 residues. Trimming removed 6 bases from V and 3 bases from J; junction bases left unmatched: 9. The CDR3 nucleotides are TGTGCCAGCTCGCTGGGGACAGGGAAGGGCTACAATGAGCAGTTCTTC. The encoded protein is CASSLGTGKGYNEQFF.

The chain links TRBV7-2 to TRBJ2-7, with D uncertain. In germline, CDR1 is SGHTA, CDR2 FQGNSA. Trimming pared 3 bases from V and 2 bases from J, leaving 14 bases between. CDR3 length equals 15 residues. The CDR3 here is CASSLSTAGAYEQYF. As DNA, the CDR3 is TGTGCCAGCAGCTTGTCCACTGCAGGTGCCTACGAGCAGTACTTC.

This chain links TRBV19 with TRBJ2-7; 8 nucleotides agree with TRBD2. The germline CDR1 and CDR2 sequences are LNHDA and SQIVND (reference sequence). V lost 5 bases and J lost 3; bases outside the gene matches: 6. This CDR3 has 14 residues. This CDR3 is CASSAGTSGYEQYF. CDR3 nucleotide sequence: TGTGCCAGTAGTGCCGGGACTAGTGGCTACGAGCAGTACTTC. Combining the CDR3 with reference TRBV19 and TRBJ2-7 gives the whole variable domain DGGITQSPKYLFRKEGQNVTLSCEQNLNHDAMYWYRQDPGQGLRLIYYSQIVNDFQKGDIAEGYSVSREKKESFPLTVTSAQKNPTAFYLCASSAGTSGYEQYFGPGTRLTVT.

The V call is TRBV11-2, the J call TRBJ2-2; a possible D gene is TRBD1 (5 bases). The CDR3 runs to 15 residues. The germline V gene has CDR1 SGHAT and CDR2 FQNNGV. With 2 bases removed from V and 4 bases from J, the gap between germline ends came to 11 bases. CDR3 residues: CASSLSGRGTGELFF. As DNA, the CDR3 is TGTGCCAGCAGCTTATCAGGGCGAGGCACCGGGGAGCTGTTTTTT.

This chain links TRBV5-1 with TRBJ2-3, with D maybe TRBD1 (6 bases). V was shortened by 4 bases and J by 8 bases, with 17 bases between the two germline ends. Germline lookup yields CDR1 SGHRS and CDR2 YFSETQ. CDR3 size: 14 residues. The CDR3 nucleotides read TGCGCCAGCAGCCAGGGAGTGAACAGGGTTACGCAGTATTTT. Its protein product is CASSQGVNRVTQYF.

The CDR3 region has the DNA TGTGCCAGCAGCTTAGGGGGGACTAGCGGAGACAATGAGCAGTTCTTC. Its protein is CASSLGGTSGDNEQFF. The genes are TRBV7-3 and TRBJ2-1; TRBD2 agrees at 11 bases. The germline CDR1 and CDR2 sequences are SGHTA and FQGTGA. The CDR3 loop spans 16 amino acids. The V segment lost 2 bases and the J segment 5 bases; nucleotides outside the gene matches: 5.

The V and J genes are TRBV18 and TRBJ1-1; D ambiguous. CDR1 is KGHSH and CDR2 is LQKENI in the germline V gene. The CDR3 sequence is 16 residues long. The ends were cut back, 2 bases at V and 3 bases at J, with 16 bases in the middle. CDR3 nucleotide sequence: TGTGCCAGCTCACCAAACCAAGGGTTCTCGGACACTGAAGCTTTCTTT. Translation: CASSPNQGFSDTEAFF.

The V and J genes are TRBV5-4 and TRBJ2-6; D ambiguous. The V and J ends lost 3 bases and 1 base respectively, with 8 bases between them. This CDR3 is 15 amino acids long. CDR1 is SGHNT and CDR2 is YYREEE in the germline V gene (reference sequence). CDR3 sequence reads: CASSYSVSGANVLTF. In DNA form, the CDR3 reads TGTGCCAGCAGCTATTCAGTTTCTGGGGCCAACGTCCTGACTTTC.

In this sample, this clone turned up once. The chain carries TRBV7-6 and TRBJ2-3; the match to TRBD2 covers 8 bases. The V segment lost 7 bases and the J segment 11 bases; nucleotides outside the gene matches: 17. The CDR3 has 15 residues. Per the germline V gene, CDR1 is SGHVS and CDR2 is FNYEAQ. CDR3 sequence (DNA): TGTGCCAGCACCTATTGGGGTCCCCGGGCGGGGGGGCAGTATTTT. Protein sequence: CASTYWGPRAGGQYF.

V and J are TRBV7-3 and TRBJ2-1; D remains unclear. Germline loops: CDR1 SGHTA, CDR2 FQGTGA. The CDR3 has 13 amino acids. The V end lost 4 bases, the J end lost 6 bases, and 10 bases lay between the germline ends. CDR3 sequence reads: CASSSGVLNEQFF. DNA of the CDR3: TGTGCCAGCAGCTCCGGCGTTCTCAATGAGCAGTTCTTC.

This rearrangement joins TRBV7-2 to TRBJ2-2; D call uncertain. Trimming stripped 3 bases from V and 8 bases from J, with 10 bases between. The CDR3 is 13 amino acids. The germline gives CDR1 SGHTA, CDR2 FQGNSA. The CDR3 coding sequence is TGTGCCAGCAGCTTCTTCGTTGAAGGGGAGCTGTTTTTT. Residues: CASSFFVEGELFF.

CDR3 DNA: TGTGCCAGCAGCTCTCAACGGACAGGGGCGGTCGGCTACACCTTC. Residues: CASSSQRTGAVGYTF. This rearrangement joins TRBV11-2 to TRBJ1-2, with 9 bases identical to TRBD1. The CDR3 spans 15 residues. CDR1 SGHAT and CDR2 FQNNGV come from the germline V gene. The V and J ends lost 4 bases and 8 bases, in that order; junction bases with no gene match: 11.

Points on this clone: Other nucleotide sequences from this sample produce the same CDR3. V gene TRBV18 combines with J gene TRBJ2-7; 9 nucleotides match TRBD1. CDR3 length: 14 residues. The germline gives CDR1 KGHSH, CDR2 LQKENI. J lost 1 base, V lost 4 bases, and 2 bases had no gene match. The CDR3, as DNA: TGTGCCAGCTCACAAGACAGGGGGTCCTACGAGCAGTACTTC. Amino acid sequence: CASSQDRGSYEQYF.

The chain combines TRBV18 with TRBJ2-2, with 11 bases matching TRBD2. Germline CDR1 and CDR2: KGHSH and LQKENI. The J segment lost 7 bases and the V segment lost 2 bases, leaving 9 bases of the junction unmatched. CDR3 length: 17 residues. CDR3 amino acids: CASSPFLTSGKNGELFF. The CDR3 DNA sequence: TGTGCCAGCTCACCATTTTTGACTAGCGGGAAAAACGGGGAGCTGTTTTTT. The full variable domain, rest sourced from reference TRBV18 and TRBJ2-2, is NAGVMQNPRHLVRRRGQEARLRCSPMKGHSHVYWYRQLPEEGLKFMVYLQKENIIDESGMPKERFSAEFPKEGPSILRIQQVVRGDSAAYFCASSPFLTSGKNGELFFGEGSRLTVL.

V is TRBV2 and J is TRBJ2-3; D is unclear. V lost 2 bases to trimming and J lost 8 bases, with 17 bases between them. CDR1 is SNHLY and CDR2 is FYNNEI in the germline V gene. This CDR3 has 15 residues. CDR3 in amino acids: CASSETWARRGTQYF. Here the CDR3 DNA reads TGTGCCAGCAGTGAAACCTGGGCTAGGAGAGGTACGCAGTATTTT.

The chain uses TRBV7-9 and TRBJ1-4; D may be TRBD1 (6 bases). V dropped 5 bases and J dropped 0 bases, with 19 bases sitting between them. The CDR3 extends over 18 amino acids. Germline CDR1 is SEHNR and CDR2 is FQNEAQ (reference sequence). This chain's CDR3 is CASSVRDKDVATNEKLFF. CDR3 nucleotides: TGTGCCAGCAGCGTCCGGGACAAGGATGTGGCAACTAATGAAAAACTGTTTTTT.

The rearrangement links TRBV29-1 to TRBJ1-5; a weak D match, TRBD1 (6 bases). Per germline, CDR1 SQVTM and CDR2 ANQGSEA. The CDR3 contains 13 residues. Trimming took off 8 bases at V and 2 bases at J, with 13 bases between the two ends. DNA for the CDR3: TGCAGCATCTCGGAGGGGGGCAATCAGCCCCAGCATTTT. Translation gives CSISEGGNQPQHF.

In DNA form, the CDR3 reads TGCAACGTGTTAACAGGCGCGAGTGGGGGGACCCAGTACTTC. Amino acids: CNVLTGASGGTQYF. This chain links TRBV29-1 with TRBJ2-5, with D perhaps TRBD1 or TRBD2 (5 bases each). This CDR3 has 14 amino acids. Looked up from germline, CDR1 is SQVTM and CDR2 is ANQGSEA.